One sample yielded the 19 T cell receptor beta chains listed below, sequenced in a study of cytomegalovirus exposure and HLA in healthy donors. The PCR used 60 Vbeta and 13 Jbeta primers. The table came from immunoSEQ multiplex PCR; TCRdb's copy has only in-frame clones and leaves some out. The sample holds about 130,000 clones; approximately 62% are singletons and the top ten take roughly 1.7%. Sequencing was carried out using PBMCs. The receptors originated from a human donor in good health.

The CDR3 sequence: CASRSSGTETQYF. In nucleotides, the CDR3 is TGTGCCAGCAGGTCTAGCGGGACCGAGACCCAGTACTTC. This rearrangement joins TRBV11-2 to TRBJ2-5, with 9 bases lining up with TRBD2. There are 13 residues in the CDR3. Trimming took 6 bases from V and 5 from J; bases not matched to a gene: 4. Germline values: CDR1 SGHAT, CDR2 FQNNGV.

This chain uses TRBV28 with TRBJ1-1, with 7 bases fitting TRBD1. The germline V gene has CDR1 MDHEN and CDR2 SYDVKM. J gave up 3 bases and V 1 base, and 14 bases lay outside the gene matches. CDR3 length equals 18 residues. The CDR3 protein is CASSLSPVGRGWDTEAFF. The DNA for the CDR3 is TGTGCCAGCAGTTTATCCCCCGTCGGCAGGGGGTGGGACACTGAAGCTTTCTTT.

This clone was seen a few times. The J gene is TRBJ2-1, the V gene TRBV10-3; 14 nucleotides line up with TRBD2. The CDR3 runs to 17 residues. J gave up 4 bases and V 5 bases, and 7 bases lay outside the gene matches. The germline V gene has CDR1 ENHRY and CDR2 SYGVKD. DNA for the CDR3: TGTGCCATCAGTCGACTAGCGGGAGGGGACCTTTACAATGAGCAGTTCTTC. Its translation: CAISRLAGGDLYNEQFF.

J is TRBJ1-5 and V is TRBV27; 10 bases are shared with TRBD1. The J segment lost 7 bases and the V segment lost 5 bases, leaving 5 bases of the junction unmatched. The CDR3 sequence is 14 residues long. The germline V gene encodes CDR1 MNHEY and CDR2 SMNVEV (reference sequence). The CDR3 bases are TGTGCCAGCAGTCGACAGGGGGCATGGCAGCCCCAGCATTTT. Its protein product is CASSRQGAWQPQHF.

This chain connects TRBV4-2 to TRBJ2-1; TRBD2 agrees at 7 bases. From germline, CDR1 is LGHNA and CDR2 YNFKEQ. The CDR3 sequence is 17 residues long. The junction had 15 bases not matched to a gene; V was cut back by 3 bases and J by 7 bases. CDR3 region: CASSQRSRREAGNEQFF. As DNA, the CDR3 is TGTGCCAGCAGCCAGCGTAGTCGTCGGGAGGCTGGGAATGAGCAGTTCTTC.

The rearrangement joins TRBV5-6 to TRBJ2-7; 8 nucleotides align to TRBD1. The CDR3 has 14 residues. Germline V gene data show CDR1 as SGHDT and CDR2 as YYEEEE. The trim removed 4 bases at V and 6 bases at J, leaving 9 bases unmatched. In nucleotides, the CDR3 is TGTGCCAGCAGCCCCGGGGGCAGGGGGCGCGAGCAGTACTTC. It codes for CASSPGGRGREQYF.

This chain joins TRBV4-1 and TRBJ2-1, with 8 bases that match TRBD2. V gave up 0 bases and J gave up 4 bases; unmatched junction bases: 5. CDR1 is MGHRA and CDR2 is YSYEKL in the germline V gene. The CDR3 has 16 residues. The CDR3 loop reads CASSQEKTSVYNEQFF. As DNA, the CDR3 is TGCGCCAGCAGCCAAGAGAAGACTAGCGTTTACAATGAGCAGTTCTTC.

The V gene is TRBV2, the J gene TRBJ2-3; 7 nucleotides align to TRBD1. The CDR3 is 12 residues long. Germline V gives CDR1 SNHLY, CDR2 FYNNEI. For the CDR3, the DNA is TGTGCAAGGGGAACAGGGGATGATACGCAGTATTTT. Its translation is CARGTGDDTQYF.

V and J are TRBV27 and TRBJ2-3; a weak D match, TRBD2 (5 bases). V lost 2 bases, J lost 1 base, and 10 bases lay in between. Germline V gene sequence: CDR1 MNHEY, CDR2 SMNVEV (reference sequence). The CDR3 is 15 amino acids. CDR3 sequence (DNA): TGTGCCAGCAGTTTAACGGGGTTGGGCACAGATACGCAGTATTTT. It encodes CASSLTGLGTDTQYF.

The gene calls are TRBV27 and TRBJ2-7, with 7 bases matching TRBD2. After removal of 8 bases from V and 3 bases from J, the junction contained 10 bases not matched to a gene. Germline CDR1 is MNHEY and CDR2 is SMNVEV (reference sequence). The CDR3 consists of 14 residues. Here the CDR3 DNA reads TGTGCCAGCCGTCGCGGGGGACCCAACTACGAGCAGTACTTC. Translating gives CASRRGGPNYEQYF.

The chain is built from TRBV27 and TRBJ1-6; D remains ambiguous. The CDR3 has 13 residues. CDR1 is MNHEY, CDR2 SMNVEV, per germline (reference sequence). V lost 7 bases and J 10 bases, leaving 14 bases between the germline ends. The CDR3 region is CASNRAGNSPLHF. DNA of the CDR3: TGTGCCAGCAATCGAGCGGGAAACTCACCCCTCCACTTT.

The chain recombines TRBV11-2 with TRBJ2-5; weak D call: TRBD2 (6 bases). The CDR3 totals 14 residues. The V and J ends lost 2 bases and 5 bases respectively, with 12 bases between them. CDR1 and CDR2 from the germline V gene are SGHAT and FQNNGV. CDR3 DNA: TGTGCCAGCAGCTTAACCTTCGGAGGGGAGACCCAGTACTTC. It yields the protein CASSLTFGGETQYF.

This chain joins TRBV7-8 and TRBJ2-1; 11 nucleotides line up with TRBD2. Germline trimming cut 6 bases from V and 4 bases from J; bases unmatched to any gene: 5. Germline V gives CDR1 SGHVS, CDR2 FQNEAQ. The CDR3 loop spans 15 amino acids. Here the CDR3 DNA reads TGTGCCAGCAGAAAGGGACTAGCGGTGTACAATGAGCAGTTCTTC. Its protein is CASRKGLAVYNEQFF.

The chain employs TRBV19 and TRBJ2-7; 8 nucleotides match TRBD2. In germline, CDR1 is LNHDA, CDR2 SQIVND (reference sequence). The V gene end was trimmed by 1 base and the J gene end by 0 bases; junction bases not matched to a gene: 11. This CDR3 is 18 amino acids long. For the CDR3, the DNA is TGTGCCAGTAGTATAGCCTCCGGGGGGGGCCGCTCCTCCTACGAGCAGTACTTC. Amino acid sequence: CASSIASGGGRSSYEQYF.

This chain uses TRBV5-1 with TRBJ2-7; D may be TRBD1 (6 bases). Trimming cost V 2 bases and J 4 bases, with 13 bases left between them. Looked up from germline, CDR1 is SGHRS and CDR2 is YFSETQ. This CDR3 is built from 14 residues. CDR3 DNA sequence: TGCGCCAGCAGCTTAACCGGGACACCGTACGAGCAGTACTTC. This sequence encodes CASSLTGTPYEQYF.

There are a few counts of this clone. The chain uses TRBV2 and TRBJ1-5; no clear D. CDR3 length equals 14 residues. V was trimmed by 3 bases and J by 7 bases, leaving 13 bases between them. Per germline, CDR1 SNHLY and CDR2 FYNNEI. CDR3: CASSDGETGQPQHF. CDR3 DNA: TGTGCCAGCAGTGACGGAGAAACGGGGCAGCCCCAGCATTTT.

The chain employs TRBV6-6 and TRBJ2-2, with 13 bases aligning to TRBD2. The CDR3 totals 16 residues. The V and J ends lost 2 bases and 11 bases, in that order; junction bases with no gene match: 8. CDR1 MNHNY and CDR2 SVGAGI come from the germline V gene (reference sequence). The CDR3 sequence is CASSYPTRLAGGELFF. CDR3 nucleotide sequence: TGTGCCAGCAGTTACCCTACTAGACTAGCGGGAGGAGAGCTGTTTTTT.

The chain recombines TRBV9 with TRBJ2-2; 8 bases line up with TRBD1. From germline, CDR1 is SGDLS and CDR2 YYNGEE. Losses at the gene ends were 2 bases for V and 2 bases for J; bases not matched to a gene: 8. The CDR3 loop spans 17 amino acids. This CDR3 is CASSVSRDRGNTGELFF. In nucleotides, the CDR3 is TGTGCCAGCAGCGTTAGCCGTGACAGGGGTAACACCGGGGAGCTGTTTTTT.

The genes are TRBV29-1 and TRBJ2-3; D remains unclear. The CDR3 consists of 14 residues. The germline CDR1 and CDR2 sequences are SQVTM and ANQGSEA. V was cut by 7 bases and J by 0 bases, with 14 bases left in between. CDR3 amino acids: CSATTAISTDTQYF. CDR3 nucleotides: TGCAGCGCGACCACAGCTATTAGCACAGATACGCAGTATTTT.